Listed here are 17 T cell receptor beta chains from one sample, sequenced in a study of blood T cell repertoires in COVID-19. TCRdb's copy holds only in-frame clones and misses some; the assay was immunoSEQ multiplex PCR. The data contain more than 150,000 clones, approximately 80% of them seen just once; the ten biggest clones take up approximately 12%. Sequenced material: peripheral blood. The receptors here all came from a woman aged 80 or older with COVID-19, enrolled during active disease.

The chain employs TRBV9 and TRBJ1-1; D is possibly TRBD1 (5 bases). The CDR3 runs 13 residues. CDR1 and CDR2 from the germline V gene are SGDLS and YYNGEE. V was clipped by 4 bases and J by 3 bases, with 10 bases between them. The CDR3 sequence: CASSTGGDTEAFF. CDR3 DNA: TGTGCCAGCAGCACTGGAGGGGACACTGAAGCTTTCTTT.

This clone was detected only once. The V call is TRBV6-1, the J call TRBJ2-3; the D gene is possibly TRBD1 (6 bases). The CDR3 sequence is 16 residues long. V dropped 1 base and J dropped 4 bases, with 15 bases sitting between them. Germline V CDR1 and CDR2: MNHNS, SASEGT. CDR3 in DNA: TGTGCCAGCAGTGAAGAACCGGGACAATGGTCAGATACGCAGTATTTT. It is translated as CASSEEPGQWSDTQYF.

This clone has a single count. The CDR3 is CSVEPGTGLNYEQYF. CDR3 bases: TGCAGCGTTGAACCCGGGACAGGATTAAACTACGAGCAGTACTTC. The rearrangement joins TRBV29-1 to TRBJ2-7; TRBD1 agrees at 8 bases. J lost 3 bases, V lost 2 bases, and 9 bases had no gene match. The length of the CDR3 is 15 residues. The V gene's germline CDR1 is SQVTM and CDR2 ANQGSEA.

The gene calls are TRBV4-2 and TRBJ2-7; 11 nucleotides match TRBD2. This CDR3 has 16 amino acids. Trimming cost V 0 bases and J 3 bases; bases outside gene matches: 4. Germline CDR1 LGHNA, CDR2 YNFKEQ. CDR3 in amino acids: CASSQEILAGDYEQYF. DNA for the CDR3: TGTGCCAGCAGCCAAGAGATACTAGCGGGAGACTACGAGCAGTACTTC.

V usage is TRBV11-1 and J usage is TRBJ2-1; 8 bases are shared with TRBD2. CDR3 length equals 14 residues. Unmatched junction bases numbered 2, after V lost 0 bases and J lost 7 bases. Germline CDR1 and CDR2: SGHAT and FQDESV (reference sequence). CDR3 bases: TGTGCCAGCAGCTTAGCCGGGAGGGCAAATGAGCAGTTCTTC. Protein: CASSLAGRANEQFF.

The rearrangement links TRBV27 to TRBJ2-7; 13 bases agree with TRBD2. The V gene end was trimmed by 7 bases and the J gene end by 0 bases; junction bases not matched to a gene: 9. Germline assignment: CDR1 MNHEY and CDR2 SMNVEV (reference sequence). This CDR3 region has 17 residues. CDR3 region: CASIWTSGSGGSYEQYF. CDR3 sequence (DNA): TGTGCCAGCATTTGGACTAGCGGGAGTGGGGGCTCCTACGAGCAGTACTTC.

There are a few counts of this clone. The J gene is TRBJ2-1, the V gene TRBV7-9; D is perhaps TRBD2 (6 bases). This CDR3 has 12 residues. CDR1 is SEHNR and CDR2 is FQNEAQ in the germline V gene (reference sequence). Trimming took 6 bases from V and 7 from J, leaving 10 bases between them. The CDR3 here is CASRRLDNEQFF. In DNA form, the CDR3 reads TGTGCCAGCAGAAGACTAGATAATGAGCAGTTCTTC.

The chain has TRBV2 and TRBJ1-2; possibly TRBD1 for D (5 bases). The CDR3 runs 13 residues. Germline V gives CDR1 SNHLY, CDR2 FYNNEI. Trimming cost V 10 bases and J 0 bases, with 12 bases left between them. The CDR3 bases are TGTGCCACCGCACGGGGGACTAACTATGGCTACACCTTC. Translation: CATARGTNYGYTF.

V is TRBV27 and J is TRBJ1-2; tentative D call: TRBD1 (6 bases). CDR1 is MNHEY, CDR2 SMNVEV, per germline (reference sequence). This CDR3 comprises 13 residues. V gave up 6 bases and J gave up 2 bases, with 10 bases separating them. The CDR3 loop reads CASRSGTNYGYTF. CDR3 nucleotides: TGTGCCAGCAGGTCCGGGACAAACTATGGCTACACCTTC.

The CDR3 DNA follows: TGTGCCAGCAGGACAGGGGGAGGGGAGACCCAGTACTTC. As protein: CASRTGGGETQYF. The chain employs TRBV6-5 and TRBJ2-5; 9 nucleotides line up with TRBD1. CDR1 is MNHEY and CDR2 is SVGAGI in the germline V gene. The CDR3 spans 13 residues. V gave up 6 bases and J gave up 5 bases; unmatched junction bases: 4.

The V and J genes are TRBV13 and TRBJ2-2; D is unresolved. V shed 2 bases and J shed 5 bases, with 6 bases lying between them. This CDR3 has 13 amino acids. From germline, CDR1 is PRHDT and CDR2 FYEKMQ (reference sequence). This chain's CDR3 is CASSLWSTGELFF. The CDR3 DNA follows: TGTGCCAGCAGCTTATGGAGTACCGGGGAGCTGTTTTTT.

The chain joins TRBV7-9 to TRBJ2-2, with D tentatively TRBD1 (5 bases). The germline CDR1 and CDR2 sequences are SEHNR and FQNEAQ (reference sequence). The V and J ends lost 0 bases and 6 bases respectively, with 8 bases between them. The CDR3 contains 14 residues. The CDR3 is CASSLAGRPGELFF. The CDR3 DNA reads TGTGCCAGCAGCTTAGCGGGGCGCCCCGGGGAGCTGTTTTTT.

The chain links TRBV27 to TRBJ1-2; a possible D gene is TRBD1 (6 bases). Germline lookup yields CDR1 MNHEY and CDR2 SMNVEV (reference sequence). This CDR3 contains 16 residues. V lost 5 bases to trimming and J lost 1 base, with 17 bases between them. The CDR3 protein is CASSPGGAPINYGYTF. The CDR3 bases are TGTGCCAGCAGTCCGGGGGGGGCGCCCATTAACTATGGCTACACCTTC.

The J gene is TRBJ2-3, the V gene TRBV10-3, with 7 bases aligning to TRBD1. Germline loops: CDR1 ENHRY, CDR2 SYGVKD. V lost 8 bases and J lost 0; bases outside the gene matches: 8. The CDR3 contains 15 residues. Written as DNA, the CDR3 is TGTGCCATCTCCAGGGGGACGACCAGCACAGATACGCAGTATTTT. Translating it yields CAISRGTTSTDTQYF.

This chain uses TRBV27 with TRBJ2-7; D may be TRBD1 (5 bases). V gave up 3 bases and J gave up 2 bases, with 8 bases separating them. Per the germline V gene, CDR1 is MNHEY and CDR2 is SMNVEV (reference sequence). The CDR3 covers 13 residues. CDR3 DNA sequence: TGTGCCAGCAGTTTCGGCAGGGCCTACGAGCAGTACTTC. The encoded protein is CASSFGRAYEQYF.

The chain links TRBV4-3 to TRBJ2-7; the match to TRBD1 covers 8 bases. CDR3 size: 14 residues. The junction had 8 bases not matched to a gene; V was cut back by 4 bases and J by 6 bases. The germline V gene has CDR1 LGHNA and CDR2 YSLEER. The CDR3 coding sequence is TGCGCCAGCAGCCCCGGGACAGGCGTCGGCGAGCAGTACTTC. It specifies CASSPGTGVGEQYF.

This chain uses TRBV11-3 with TRBJ2-1, with 7 bases that match TRBD2. J was trimmed by 2 bases and V by 4 bases; bases with no gene match: 8. CDR1 is SGHNT, CDR2 YENEEA, per germline. The CDR3 covers 16 residues. The CDR3 DNA reads as TGTGCCAGCAGCTCGCGCCTAGCGGAACCCTACAATGAGCAGTTCTTC. Amino acids: CASSSRLAEPYNEQFF. Together with reference TRBV11-3 and TRBJ2-1, the CDR3 gives the full variable domain: EAGVVQSPRYKIIEKKQPVAFWCNPISGHNTLYWYLQNLGQGPELLIRYENEEAVDDSQLPKDRFSAERLKGVDSTLKIQPAELGDSAVYLCASSSRLAEPYNEQFFGPGTRLTVL.